Given below is one TCR beta chain in context. Its antigen is currently unknown. This table comes from immunoSEQ multiplex PCR, and its TCRdb copy is limited to in-frame clones, with some not included. The data show fewer than 120,000 clones, around 90% seen once. The data were obtained in a study of T cell responses to AZD1222 COVID-19 vaccine. Whole-study findings and limits: Most donors were white British and more were female, and clonal diversity was possibly underestimated. At 160-218 and 743-854, vaccine-associated CD4 TCRs were dominant, and they spanned spike.

Analyses pooled second doses at about 4 or about 12 weeks. The sequenced sample was peripheral blood, obtained 28 days after the second AZD1222 dose. The source of this sequence is an adult who received the AZD1222 COVID-19 vaccine.

CDR3 sequence: CASSFPGLRETQYF. CDR3 DNA: TGTGCCAGCAGCTTCCCAGGGCTCCGAGAGACCCAGTACTTC. The rearrangement joins TRBV5-4 to TRBJ2-5; a weak D match, TRBD1 (5 bases). Trimming shortened V by 2 bases and J by 4 bases, and 12 bases separated the two germline ends. Germline V gene lookup returns CDR1 SGHNT and CDR2 YYREEE (reference sequence). The CDR3 extends over 14 amino acids. The full variable domain, completed using reference TRBV5-4 and TRBJ2-5, is ETGVTQSPTHLIKTRGQQVTLRCSSQSGHNTVSWYQQALGQGPQFIFQYYREEENGRGNFPPRFSGLQFPNYSSELNVNALELDDSALYLCASSFPGLRETQYFGPGTRLLVL.